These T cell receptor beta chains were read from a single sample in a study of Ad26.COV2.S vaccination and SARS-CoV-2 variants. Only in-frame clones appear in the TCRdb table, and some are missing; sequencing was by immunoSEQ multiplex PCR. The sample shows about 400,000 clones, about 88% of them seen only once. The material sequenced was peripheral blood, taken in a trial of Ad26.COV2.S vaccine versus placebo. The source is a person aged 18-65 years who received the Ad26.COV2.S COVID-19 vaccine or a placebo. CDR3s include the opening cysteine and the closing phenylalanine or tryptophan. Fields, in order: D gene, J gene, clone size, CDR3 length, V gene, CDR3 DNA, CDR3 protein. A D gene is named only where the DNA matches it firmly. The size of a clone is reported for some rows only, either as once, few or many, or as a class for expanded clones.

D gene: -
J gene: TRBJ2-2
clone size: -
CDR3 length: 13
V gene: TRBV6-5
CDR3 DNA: TGTGCCAGCACCTTACGAAACGCCGGGGAGCTGTTTTTT
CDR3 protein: CASTLRNAGELFF

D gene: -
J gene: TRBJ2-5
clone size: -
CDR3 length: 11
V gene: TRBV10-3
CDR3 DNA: TGTGCCATCAGTGATGGAGAGACCCAGTACTTC
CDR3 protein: CAISDGETQYF

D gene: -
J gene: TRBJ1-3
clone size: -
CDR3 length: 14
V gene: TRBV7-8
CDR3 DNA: TGTGCCAGCAGCTTAGCGGGAGGGGGAAACACCATATATTTT
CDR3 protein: CASSLAGGGNTIYF

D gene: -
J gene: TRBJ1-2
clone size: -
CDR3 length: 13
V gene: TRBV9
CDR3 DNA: TGTGCCAGCAGCGGAGACAGAGACAGTGGCTACACCTTC
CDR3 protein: CASSGDRDSGYTF

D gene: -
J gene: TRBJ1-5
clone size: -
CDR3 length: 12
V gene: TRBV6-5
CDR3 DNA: TGTGCCAGCCGAAATGGCAATCAGCCCCAGCATTTT
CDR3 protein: CASRNGNQPQHF

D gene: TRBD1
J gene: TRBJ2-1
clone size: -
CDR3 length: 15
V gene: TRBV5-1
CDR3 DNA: TGCGCCAGCAGCTACCCGGACAGGGTTGGGAATGAGCAGTTCTTC
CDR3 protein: CASSYPDRVGNEQFF

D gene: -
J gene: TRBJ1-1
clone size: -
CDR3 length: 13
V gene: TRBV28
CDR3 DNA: TGTGGGTTAACCGCGCGGTTGGGCACTGAAGCTTTCTTT
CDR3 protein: CGLTARLGTEAFF

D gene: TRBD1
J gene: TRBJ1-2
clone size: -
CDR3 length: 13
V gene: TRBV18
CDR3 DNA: TGTGCCAGCTCACCGACAGGGGACTATGGCTACACCTTC
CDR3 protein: CASSPTGDYGYTF

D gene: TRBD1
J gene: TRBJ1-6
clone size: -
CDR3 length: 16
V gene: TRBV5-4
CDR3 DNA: TGTGCCAGCAGCTTGGGAGGAGGGGGCTGGAATTCACCCCTCCACTTT
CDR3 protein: CASSLGGGGWNSPLHF

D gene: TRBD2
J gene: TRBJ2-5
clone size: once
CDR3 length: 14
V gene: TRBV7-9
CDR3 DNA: TGTGCCAGCAGCCCTCCTGCGGGAGTAGAGACCCAGTACTTC
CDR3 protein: CASSPPAGVETQYF

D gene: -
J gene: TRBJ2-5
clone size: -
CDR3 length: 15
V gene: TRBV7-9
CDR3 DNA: TGTGCCAGCAGCTCCCCGAATCAGTACCAAGAGACCCAGTACTTC
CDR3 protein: CASSSPNQYQETQYF

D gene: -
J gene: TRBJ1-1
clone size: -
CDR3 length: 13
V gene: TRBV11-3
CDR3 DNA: TGTGCCAGCGGCCAAGGGATTGACACTGAAGCTTTCTTT
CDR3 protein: CASGQGIDTEAFF

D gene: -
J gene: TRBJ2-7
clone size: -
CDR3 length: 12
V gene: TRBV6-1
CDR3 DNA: TGTGCCAGCAGTGAATTCTCCTACGAGCAGTACTTC
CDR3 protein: CASSEFSYEQYF

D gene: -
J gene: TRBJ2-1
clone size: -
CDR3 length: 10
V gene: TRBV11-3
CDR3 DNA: TGTGCCAGCACGGTCAATGAGCAGTTCTTC
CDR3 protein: CASTVNEQFF

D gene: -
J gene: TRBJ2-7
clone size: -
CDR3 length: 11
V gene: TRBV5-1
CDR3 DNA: TGCGCCAGCAGCTCTTCTAGCGAGCAGTACTTC
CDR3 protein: CASSSSSEQYF

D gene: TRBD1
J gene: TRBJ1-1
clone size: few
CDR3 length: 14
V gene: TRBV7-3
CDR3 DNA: TGTGCCAGCAGCTTCGGACAGGGAGGATCTGAAGCTTTCTTT
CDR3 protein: CASSFGQGGSEAFF

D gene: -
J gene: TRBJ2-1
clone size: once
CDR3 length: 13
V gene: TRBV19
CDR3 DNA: TGTGCCAGTAGTTCCTTAGGTGGCAATGAGCAGTTCTTC
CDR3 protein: CASSSLGGNEQFF

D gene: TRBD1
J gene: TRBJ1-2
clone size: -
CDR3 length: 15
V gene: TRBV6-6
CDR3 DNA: TGTGCCAGCAGTTACATTCCAGGGGGTGACTATGGCTACACCTTC
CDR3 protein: CASSYIPGGDYGYTF

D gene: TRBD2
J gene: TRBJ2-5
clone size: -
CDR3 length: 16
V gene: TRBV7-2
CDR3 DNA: TGTGCCAGCAGTAGGACCTTGGCGGGAGGCCAAGAGACCCAGTACTTC
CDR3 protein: CASSRTLAGGQETQYF

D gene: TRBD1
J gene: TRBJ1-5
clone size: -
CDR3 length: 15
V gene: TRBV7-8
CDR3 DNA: TGTGCCAGCAGCTTACAGGGGGGATTCAATCAGCCCCAGCATTTT
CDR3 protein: CASSLQGGFNQPQHF

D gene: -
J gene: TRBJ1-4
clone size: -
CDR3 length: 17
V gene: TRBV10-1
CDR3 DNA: TGCGCCAGCAGTGAGTCGGGTCGGCGCACCACTAATGAAAAACTGTTTTTT
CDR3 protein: CASSESGRRTTNEKLFF

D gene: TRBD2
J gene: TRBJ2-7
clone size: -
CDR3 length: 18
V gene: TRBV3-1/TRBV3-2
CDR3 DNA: TGTGCCAGCAGCCAAGATATAAGCGGGAGGGCCGGGGGATACGAGCAGTACTTC
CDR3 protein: CASSQDISGRAGGYEQYF

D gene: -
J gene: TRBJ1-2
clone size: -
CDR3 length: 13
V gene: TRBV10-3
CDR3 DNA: TGTGCCATCAGTGAGGAGCGGAGCTATGGCTACACCTTC
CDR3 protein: CAISEERSYGYTF

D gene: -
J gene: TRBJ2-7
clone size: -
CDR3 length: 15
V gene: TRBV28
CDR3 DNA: TGTGCCAGCAGGAAGCCCATAGCATTTTCCTACGAGCAGTACTTC
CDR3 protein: CASRKPIAFSYEQYF

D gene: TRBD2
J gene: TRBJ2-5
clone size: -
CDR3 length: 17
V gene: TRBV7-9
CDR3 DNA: TGTGCCAGCAGCCCTACCAGTGGTAGCGGGATCAGGAAGACCCAGTACTTC
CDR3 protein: CASSPTSGSGIRKTQYF

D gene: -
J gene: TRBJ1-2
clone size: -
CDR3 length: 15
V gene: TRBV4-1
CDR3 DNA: TGCGCCAGCAGCCAAGAAAGGGGGTCTCACTATGGCTACACCTTC
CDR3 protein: CASSQERGSHYGYTF

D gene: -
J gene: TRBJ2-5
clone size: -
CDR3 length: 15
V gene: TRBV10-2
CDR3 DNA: TGCGCCACCGCGAGGTTCCTCGACGATCAAGAGACCCAGTACTTC
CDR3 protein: CATARFLDDQETQYF

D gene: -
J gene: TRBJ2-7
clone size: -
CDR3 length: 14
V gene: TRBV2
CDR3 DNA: TGTGCCAGCAGCGCCGGGACTTACTCCTACGAGCAGTACTTC
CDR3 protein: CASSAGTYSYEQYF

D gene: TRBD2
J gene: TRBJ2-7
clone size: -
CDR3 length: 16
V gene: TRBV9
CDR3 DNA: TGTGCCAGCAGCGAGGGGGGACTAGCGGGAGAATACGAGCAGTACTTC
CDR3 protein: CASSEGGLAGEYEQYF

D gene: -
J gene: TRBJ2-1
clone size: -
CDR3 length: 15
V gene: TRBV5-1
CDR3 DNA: TGCGCCAGCAGCACTGGCGGCAGCTCCTACAATGAGCAGTTCTTC
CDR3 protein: CASSTGGSSYNEQFF

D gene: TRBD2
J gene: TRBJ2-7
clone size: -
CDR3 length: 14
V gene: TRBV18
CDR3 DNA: TGTGCCAGCTCACCAACTAGCGGAAATTACGAGCAGTACTTC
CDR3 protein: CASSPTSGNYEQYF

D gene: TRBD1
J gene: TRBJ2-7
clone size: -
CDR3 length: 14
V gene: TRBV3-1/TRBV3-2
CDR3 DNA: TGTGCCAGCAGCCTGGGACAGTACTCGTCCGAGCAGTACTTC
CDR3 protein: CASSLGQYSSEQYF

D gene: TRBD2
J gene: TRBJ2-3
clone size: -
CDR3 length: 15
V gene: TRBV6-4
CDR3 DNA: TGTGCCAGCAGTGACAGGGCGGGAGCTGCAGATACGCAGTATTTT
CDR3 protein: CASSDRAGAADTQYF

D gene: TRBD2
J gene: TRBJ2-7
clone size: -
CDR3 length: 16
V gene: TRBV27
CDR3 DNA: TGTGCCAGGACGCCCCGGTTAGCGGGGGACCCCTACGAGCAGTACTTC
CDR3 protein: CARTPRLAGDPYEQYF

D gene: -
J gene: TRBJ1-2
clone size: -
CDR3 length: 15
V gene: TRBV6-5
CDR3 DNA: TGTGCCAGCAGTCTTAAAGGGAGTAGTGGCTATGGCTACACCTTC
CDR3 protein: CASSLKGSSGYGYTF

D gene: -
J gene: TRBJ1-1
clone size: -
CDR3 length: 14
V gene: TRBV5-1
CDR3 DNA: TGCGCCAGGACCCCAGGTGGGGTTTCTACTGAAGCTTTCTTT
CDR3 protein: CARTPGGVSTEAFF

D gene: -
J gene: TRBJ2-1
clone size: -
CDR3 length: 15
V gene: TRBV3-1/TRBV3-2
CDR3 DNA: TGTGCCAGCAGCCAACTAGGGAATCCTAACAATGAGCAGTTCTTC
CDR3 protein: CASSQLGNPNNEQFF

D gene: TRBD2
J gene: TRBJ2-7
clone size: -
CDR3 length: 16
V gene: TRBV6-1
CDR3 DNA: TGTGCCAGCAGTGAAAGTTGGACTAGCGATACCTACGAGCAGTACTTC
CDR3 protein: CASSESWTSDTYEQYF

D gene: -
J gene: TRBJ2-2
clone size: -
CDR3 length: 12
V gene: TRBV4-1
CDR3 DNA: TGCGCCAGCAGCCCAAGAACCGGGGAGCTGTTTTTT
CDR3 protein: CASSPRTGELFF

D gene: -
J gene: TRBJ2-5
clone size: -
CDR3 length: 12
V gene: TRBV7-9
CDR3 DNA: TGTGCCAGCAGCTTAGTATTCCGGACCCAGTACTTC
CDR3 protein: CASSLVFRTQYF

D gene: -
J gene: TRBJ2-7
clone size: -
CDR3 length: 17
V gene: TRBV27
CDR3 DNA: TGTGCCAGCAGTTTACTTCCTTTGGCAGGCCGAACCTACGAGCAGTACTTC
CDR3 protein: CASSLLPLAGRTYEQYF

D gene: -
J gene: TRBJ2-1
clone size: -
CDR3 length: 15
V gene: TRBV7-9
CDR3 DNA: TGTGCCAGCAGCTTATTTCTACGGGGAAGCAATGAGCAGTTCTTC
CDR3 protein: CASSLFLRGSNEQFF